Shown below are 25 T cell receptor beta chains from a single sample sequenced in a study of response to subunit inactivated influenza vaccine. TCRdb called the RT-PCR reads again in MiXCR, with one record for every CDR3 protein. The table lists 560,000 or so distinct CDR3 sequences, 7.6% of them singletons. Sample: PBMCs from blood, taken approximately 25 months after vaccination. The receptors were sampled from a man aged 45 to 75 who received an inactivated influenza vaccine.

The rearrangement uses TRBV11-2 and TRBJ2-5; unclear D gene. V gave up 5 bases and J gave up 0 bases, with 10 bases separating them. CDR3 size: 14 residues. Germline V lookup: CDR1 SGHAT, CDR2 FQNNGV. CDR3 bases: TGTGCCAGCAGCCGCCAATGGGACCAAGAGACCCAGTACTTC. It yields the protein CASSRQWDQETQYF.

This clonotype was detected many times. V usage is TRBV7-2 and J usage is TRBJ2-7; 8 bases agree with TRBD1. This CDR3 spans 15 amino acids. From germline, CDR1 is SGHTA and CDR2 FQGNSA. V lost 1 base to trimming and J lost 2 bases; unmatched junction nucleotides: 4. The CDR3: CASSLDRGSTYEQYF. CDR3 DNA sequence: TGTGCCAGCAGCTTAGACAGGGGGTCCACCTACGAGCAGTACTTC. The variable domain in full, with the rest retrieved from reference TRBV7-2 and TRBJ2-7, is GAGVSQSPSNKVTEKGKDVELRCDPISGHTALYWYRQSLGQGLEFLIYFQGNSAPDKSGLPSDRFSAERTGGSVSTLTIQRTQQEDSAVYLCASSLDRGSTYEQYFGPGTRLTVT.

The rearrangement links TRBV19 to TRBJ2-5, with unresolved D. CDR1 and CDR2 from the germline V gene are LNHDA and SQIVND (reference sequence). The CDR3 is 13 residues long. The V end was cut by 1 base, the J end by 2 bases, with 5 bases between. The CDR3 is CASSIAFQETQYF. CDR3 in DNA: TGTGCCAGTAGTATAGCCTTTCAAGAGACCCAGTACTTC.

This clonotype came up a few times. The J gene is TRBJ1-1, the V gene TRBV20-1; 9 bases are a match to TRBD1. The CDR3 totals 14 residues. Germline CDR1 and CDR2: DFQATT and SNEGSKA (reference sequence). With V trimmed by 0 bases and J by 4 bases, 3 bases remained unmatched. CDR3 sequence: CSAREQGAGTEAFF. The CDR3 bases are TGCAGTGCTAGAGAACAGGGGGCTGGCACTGAAGCTTTCTTT.

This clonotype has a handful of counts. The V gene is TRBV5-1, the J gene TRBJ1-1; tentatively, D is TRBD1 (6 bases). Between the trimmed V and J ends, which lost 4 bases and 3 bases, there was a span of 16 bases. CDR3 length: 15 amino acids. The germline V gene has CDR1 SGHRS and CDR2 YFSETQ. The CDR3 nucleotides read TGCGCCAGCAGCCTGCCAGGGGCTCCGGACACTGAAGCTTTCTTT. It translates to CASSLPGAPDTEAFF.

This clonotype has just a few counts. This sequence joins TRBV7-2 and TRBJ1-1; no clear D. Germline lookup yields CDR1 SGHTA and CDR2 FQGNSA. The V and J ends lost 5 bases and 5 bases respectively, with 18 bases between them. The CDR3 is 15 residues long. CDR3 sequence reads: CASSAFGGVITEAFF. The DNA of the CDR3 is TGTGCCAGCAGCGCCTTCGGAGGCGTTATAACTGAAGCTTTCTTT.

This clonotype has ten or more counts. CDR3 in amino acids: CASSEFFGSNQPQHF. In DNA, the CDR3 is TGTGCCAGCAGTGAATTTTTTGGCTCCAATCAGCCCCAGCATTTT. The rearrangement links TRBV6-1 to TRBJ1-5, with D uncertain. V shed 2 bases and J shed 3 bases, with 11 bases lying between them. Germline values: CDR1 MNHNS, CDR2 SASEGT. The length of the CDR3 is 15 residues.

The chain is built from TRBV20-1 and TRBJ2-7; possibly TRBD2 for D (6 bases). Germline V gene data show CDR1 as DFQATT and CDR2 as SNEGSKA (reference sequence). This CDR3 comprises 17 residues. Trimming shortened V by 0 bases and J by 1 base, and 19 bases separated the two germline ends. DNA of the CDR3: TGCAGTGCTAGAGATCGTGTTCAGGACTACCATTCCTACGAGCAGTACTTC. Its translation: CSARDRVQDYHSYEQYF.

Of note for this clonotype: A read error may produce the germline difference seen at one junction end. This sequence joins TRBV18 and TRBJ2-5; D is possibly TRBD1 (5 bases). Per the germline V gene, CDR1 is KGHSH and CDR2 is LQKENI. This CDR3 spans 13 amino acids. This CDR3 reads CDSSPGYQETQYF. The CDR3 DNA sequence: TGTGACAGCTCACCAGGGTACCAAGAGACCCAGTACTTC.

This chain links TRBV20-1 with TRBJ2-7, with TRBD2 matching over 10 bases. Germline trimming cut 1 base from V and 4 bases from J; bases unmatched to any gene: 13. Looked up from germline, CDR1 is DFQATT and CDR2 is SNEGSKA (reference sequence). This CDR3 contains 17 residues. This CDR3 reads CSARAESTSGVRYEQYF. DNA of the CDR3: TGCAGTGCTAGAGCCGAATCTACTAGCGGGGTCCGGTACGAGCAGTACTTC.

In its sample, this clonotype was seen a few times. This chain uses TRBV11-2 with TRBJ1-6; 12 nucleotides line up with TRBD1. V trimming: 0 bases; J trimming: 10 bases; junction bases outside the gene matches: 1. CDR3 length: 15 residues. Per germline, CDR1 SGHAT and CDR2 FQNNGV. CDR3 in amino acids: CASSLEGTGGSPLHF. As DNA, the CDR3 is TGTGCCAGCAGCTTAGAAGGGACAGGGGGCTCACCCCTCCACTTT. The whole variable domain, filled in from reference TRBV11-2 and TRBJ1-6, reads EAGVAQSPRYKIIEKRQSVAFWCNPISGHATLYWYQQILGQGPKLLIQFQNNGVVDDSQLPKDRFSAERLKGVDSTLKIQPAKLEDSAVYLCASSLEGTGGSPLHFGNGTRLTVT.

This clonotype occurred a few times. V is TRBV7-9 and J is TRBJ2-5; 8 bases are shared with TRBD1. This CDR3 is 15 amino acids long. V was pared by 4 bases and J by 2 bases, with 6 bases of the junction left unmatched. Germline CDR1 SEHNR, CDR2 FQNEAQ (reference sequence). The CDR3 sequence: CASSSRTGLQETQYF. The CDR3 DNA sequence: TGTGCCAGCAGCTCCCGGACAGGGCTTCAAGAGACCCAGTACTTC.

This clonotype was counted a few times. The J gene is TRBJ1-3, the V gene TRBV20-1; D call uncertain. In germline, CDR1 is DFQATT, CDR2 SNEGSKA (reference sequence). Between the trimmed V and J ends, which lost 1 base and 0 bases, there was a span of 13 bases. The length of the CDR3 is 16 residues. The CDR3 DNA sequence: TGCAGTGCTAGAGTTGGAAGGGCCCGCTCTGGAAACACCATATATTTT. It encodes CSARVGRARSGNTIYF.

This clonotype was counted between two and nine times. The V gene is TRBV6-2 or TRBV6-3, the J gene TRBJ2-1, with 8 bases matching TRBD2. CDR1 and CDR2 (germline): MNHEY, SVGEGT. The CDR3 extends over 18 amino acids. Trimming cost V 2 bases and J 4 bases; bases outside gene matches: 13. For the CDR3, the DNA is TGTGCCAGCAGTTACAACAGCGGGAGAGCCGAGACTTACAATGAGCAGTTCTTC. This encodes CASSYNSGRAETYNEQFF.

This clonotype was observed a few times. The CDR3 here is CASSYYGLPGTQETQYF. The DNA for the CDR3 is TGTGCCAGCAGTTACTACGGACTACCCGGTACACAAGAGACCCAGTACTTC. The chain couples TRBV6-2 or TRBV6-3 to TRBJ2-5; tentative D call: TRBD2 (6 bases). V gave up 1 base and J gave up 2 bases, with 17 bases separating them. CDR3 length: 17 residues. CDR1 is MNHEY, CDR2 SVGEGT, per germline.

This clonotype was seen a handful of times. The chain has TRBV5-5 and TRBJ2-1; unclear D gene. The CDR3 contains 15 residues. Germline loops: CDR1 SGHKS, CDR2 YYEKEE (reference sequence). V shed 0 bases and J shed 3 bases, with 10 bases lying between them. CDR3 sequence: CASSLEGLGYNEQFF. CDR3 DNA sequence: TGTGCCAGCAGCTTGGAGGGCCTAGGCTACAATGAGCAGTTCTTC.

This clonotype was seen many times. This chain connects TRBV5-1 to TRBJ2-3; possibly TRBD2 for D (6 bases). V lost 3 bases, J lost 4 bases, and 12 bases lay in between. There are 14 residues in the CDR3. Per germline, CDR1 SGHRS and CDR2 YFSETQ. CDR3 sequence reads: CASSSQTSSDTQYF. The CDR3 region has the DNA TGCGCCAGCAGCTCACAGACTAGTTCAGATACGCAGTATTTT.

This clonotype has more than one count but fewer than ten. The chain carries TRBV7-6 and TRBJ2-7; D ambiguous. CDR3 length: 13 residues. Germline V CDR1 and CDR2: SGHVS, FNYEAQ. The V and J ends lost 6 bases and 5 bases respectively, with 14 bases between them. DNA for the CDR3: TGTGCCAGCAGTTCAGGTGCGAGAGACGAGCAGTACTTC. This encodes CASSSGARDEQYF. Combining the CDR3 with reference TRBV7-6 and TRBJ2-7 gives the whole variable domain GAGVSQSPRYKVTKRGQDVALRCDPISGHVSLYWYRQALGQGPEFLTYFNYEAQQDKSGLPNDRFSAERPEGSISTLTIQRTEQRDSAMYRCASSSGARDEQYFGPGTRLTVT.

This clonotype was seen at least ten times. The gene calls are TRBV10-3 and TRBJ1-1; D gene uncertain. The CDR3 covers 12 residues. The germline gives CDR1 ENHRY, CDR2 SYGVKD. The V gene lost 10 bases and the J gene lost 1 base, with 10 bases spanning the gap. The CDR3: CASLSGNTEAFF. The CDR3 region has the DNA TGTGCCAGCCTATCGGGGAACACTGAAGCTTTCTTT.

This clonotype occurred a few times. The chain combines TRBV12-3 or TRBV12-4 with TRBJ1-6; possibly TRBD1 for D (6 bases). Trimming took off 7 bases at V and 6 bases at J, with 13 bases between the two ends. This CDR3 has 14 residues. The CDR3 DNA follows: TGTGCCAGCACCTATGGGGGGGCTAATTCACCCCTCCACTTT. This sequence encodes CASTYGGANSPLHF.

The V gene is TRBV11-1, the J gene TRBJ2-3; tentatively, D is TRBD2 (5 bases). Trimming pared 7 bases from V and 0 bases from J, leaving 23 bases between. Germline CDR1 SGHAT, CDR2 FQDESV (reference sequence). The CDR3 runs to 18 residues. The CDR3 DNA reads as TGTGCCAGCACCATTTATAACGCGGGCAGCGGTAGCACAGATACGCAGTATTTT. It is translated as CASTIYNAGSGSTDTQYF.

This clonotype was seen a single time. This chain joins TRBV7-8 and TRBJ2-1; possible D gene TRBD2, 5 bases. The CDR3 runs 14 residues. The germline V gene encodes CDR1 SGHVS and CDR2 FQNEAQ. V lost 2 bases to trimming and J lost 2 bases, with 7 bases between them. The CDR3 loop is CASSLLRAYNEQFF. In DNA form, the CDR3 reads TGTGCCAGCAGCTTACTGCGGGCCTACAATGAGCAGTTCTTC.

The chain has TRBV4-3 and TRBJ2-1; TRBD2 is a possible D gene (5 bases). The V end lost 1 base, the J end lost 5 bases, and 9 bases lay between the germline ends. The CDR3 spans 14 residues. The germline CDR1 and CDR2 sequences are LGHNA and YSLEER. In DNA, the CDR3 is TGCGCCAGCAGCCAAGTAACTAGGAACAATGAGCAGTTCTTC. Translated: CASSQVTRNNEQFF.

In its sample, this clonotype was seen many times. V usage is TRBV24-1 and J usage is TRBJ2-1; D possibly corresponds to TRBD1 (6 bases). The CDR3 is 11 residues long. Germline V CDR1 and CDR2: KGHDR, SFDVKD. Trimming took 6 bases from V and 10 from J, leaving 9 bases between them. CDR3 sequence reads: CATSPGTEQFF. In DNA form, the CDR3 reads TGTGCCACCAGTCCCGGGACAGAGCAGTTCTTC.

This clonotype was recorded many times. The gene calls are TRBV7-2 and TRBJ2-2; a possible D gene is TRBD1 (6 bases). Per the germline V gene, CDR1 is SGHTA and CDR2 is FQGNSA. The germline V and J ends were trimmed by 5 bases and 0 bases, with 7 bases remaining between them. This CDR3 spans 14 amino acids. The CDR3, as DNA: TGTGCCAGCAGCCGGACAGCGAACACCGGGGAGCTGTTTTTT. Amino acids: CASSRTANTGELFF.